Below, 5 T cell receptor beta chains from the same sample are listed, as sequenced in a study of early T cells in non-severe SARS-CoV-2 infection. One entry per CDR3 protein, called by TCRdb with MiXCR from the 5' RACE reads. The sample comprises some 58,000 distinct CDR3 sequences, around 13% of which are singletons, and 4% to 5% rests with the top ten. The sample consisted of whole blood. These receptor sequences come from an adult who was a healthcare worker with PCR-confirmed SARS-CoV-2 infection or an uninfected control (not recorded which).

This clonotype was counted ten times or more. The CDR3 protein is CASSRGQGRSMNTEAFF. In nucleotides, the CDR3 is TGTGCCAGCAGCAGGGGACAGGGCCGCTCTATGAACACTGAAGCTTTCTTT. V is TRBV5-5 and J is TRBJ1-1; 9 positions match TRBD1. The CDR3 covers 17 residues. Trimming cost V 4 bases and J 0 bases; bases outside gene matches: 10. Germline V gives CDR1 SGHKS, CDR2 YYEKEE (reference sequence).

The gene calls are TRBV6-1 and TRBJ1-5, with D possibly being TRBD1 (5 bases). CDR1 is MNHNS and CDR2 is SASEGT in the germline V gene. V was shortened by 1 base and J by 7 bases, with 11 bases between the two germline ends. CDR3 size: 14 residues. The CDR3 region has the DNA TGTGCCAGCAGTGAAGTCCCGGGGGTACAGCCCCAGCATTTT. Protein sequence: CASSEVPGVQPQHF.

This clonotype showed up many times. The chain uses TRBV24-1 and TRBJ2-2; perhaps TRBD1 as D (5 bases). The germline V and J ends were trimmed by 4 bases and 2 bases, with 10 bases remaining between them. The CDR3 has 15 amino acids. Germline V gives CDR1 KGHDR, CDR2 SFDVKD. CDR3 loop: CATSDTDSNTGELFF. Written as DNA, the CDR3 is TGTGCCACCAGTGACACCGACAGTAACACCGGGGAGCTGTTTTTT.

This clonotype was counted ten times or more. CDR3 in amino acids: CASSSDRTNTGELFF. In DNA, the CDR3 is TGTGCCAGCAGTTCGGACAGGACGAACACCGGGGAGCTGTTTTTT. The genes are TRBV12-3 or TRBV12-4 and TRBJ2-2, with 7 bases aligning to TRBD1. The CDR3 consists of 15 residues. With 4 bases clipped from V and 0 bases from J, the junction kept 2 bases outside the gene matches.

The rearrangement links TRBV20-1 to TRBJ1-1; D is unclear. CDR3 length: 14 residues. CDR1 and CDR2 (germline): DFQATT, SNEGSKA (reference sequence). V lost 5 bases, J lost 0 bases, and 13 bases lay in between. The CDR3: CSARRGGMNTEAFF. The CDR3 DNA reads TGCAGTGCTCGCCGGGGAGGGATGAACACTGAAGCTTTCTTT.